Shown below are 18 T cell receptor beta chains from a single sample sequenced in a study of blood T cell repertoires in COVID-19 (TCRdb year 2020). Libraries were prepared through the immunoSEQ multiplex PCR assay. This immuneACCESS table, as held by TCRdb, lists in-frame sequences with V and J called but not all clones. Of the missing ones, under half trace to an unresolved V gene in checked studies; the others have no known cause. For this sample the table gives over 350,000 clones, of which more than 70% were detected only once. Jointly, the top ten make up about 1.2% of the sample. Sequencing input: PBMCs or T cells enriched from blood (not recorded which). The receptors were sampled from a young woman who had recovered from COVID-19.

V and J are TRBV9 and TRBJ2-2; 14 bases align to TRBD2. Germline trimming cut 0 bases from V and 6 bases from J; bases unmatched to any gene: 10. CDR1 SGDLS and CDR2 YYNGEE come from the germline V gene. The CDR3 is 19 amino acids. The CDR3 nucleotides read TGTGCCAGCAGCGTAGCTTTCGAAGGACTAGCGGGGGGTCCCGGGGAGCTGTTTTTT. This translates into CASSVAFEGLAGGPGELFF.

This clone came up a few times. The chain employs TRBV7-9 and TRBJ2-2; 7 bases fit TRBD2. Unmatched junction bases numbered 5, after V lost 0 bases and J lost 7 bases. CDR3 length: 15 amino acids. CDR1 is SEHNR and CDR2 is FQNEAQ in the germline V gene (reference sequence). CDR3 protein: CASSLAAGRIGELFF. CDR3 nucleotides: TGTGCCAGCAGCTTAGCAGCCGGGAGGATCGGGGAGCTGTTTTTT.

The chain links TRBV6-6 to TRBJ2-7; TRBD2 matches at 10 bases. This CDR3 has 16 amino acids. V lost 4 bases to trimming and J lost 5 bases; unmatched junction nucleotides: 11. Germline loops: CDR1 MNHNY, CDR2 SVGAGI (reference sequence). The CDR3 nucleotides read TGTGCCAGCAGTTCCACCCCAGCGGGGGGGATCAACGAGCAGTACTTC. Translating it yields CASSSTPAGGINEQYF.

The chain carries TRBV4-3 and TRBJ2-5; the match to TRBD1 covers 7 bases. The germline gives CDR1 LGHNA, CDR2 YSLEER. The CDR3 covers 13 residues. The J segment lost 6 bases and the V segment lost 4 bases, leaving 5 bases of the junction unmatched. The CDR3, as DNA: TGCGCCAGCAGCCCTCGGACAGGTCAGACCCAGTACTTC. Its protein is CASSPRTGQTQYF.

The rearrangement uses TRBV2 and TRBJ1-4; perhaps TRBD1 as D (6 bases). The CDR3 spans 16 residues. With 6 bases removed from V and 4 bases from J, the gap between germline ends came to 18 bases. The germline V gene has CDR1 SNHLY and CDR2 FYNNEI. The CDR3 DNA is TGTGCCAGCAGCTGGACATGGGGGCAGGTTAATGAAAAACTGTTTTTT. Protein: CASSWTWGQVNEKLFF.

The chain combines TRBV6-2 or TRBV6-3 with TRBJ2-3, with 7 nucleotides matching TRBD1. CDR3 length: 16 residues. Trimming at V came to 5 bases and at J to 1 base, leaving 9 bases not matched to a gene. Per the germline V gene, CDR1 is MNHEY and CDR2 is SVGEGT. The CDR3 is CASSVGTGVGTDTQYF. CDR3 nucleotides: TGTGCCAGCAGTGTGGGTACAGGGGTGGGCACAGATACGCAGTATTTT.

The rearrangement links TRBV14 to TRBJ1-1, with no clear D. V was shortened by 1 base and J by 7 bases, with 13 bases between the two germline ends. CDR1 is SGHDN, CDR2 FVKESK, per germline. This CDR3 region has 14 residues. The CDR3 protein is CASSQVGGRSEAFF. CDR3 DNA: TGTGCCAGCAGCCAAGTGGGAGGGAGGAGTGAAGCTTTCTTT.

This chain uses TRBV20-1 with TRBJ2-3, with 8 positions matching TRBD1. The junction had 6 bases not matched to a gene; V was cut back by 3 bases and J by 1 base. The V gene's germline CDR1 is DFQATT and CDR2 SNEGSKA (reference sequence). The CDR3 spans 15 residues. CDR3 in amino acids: CSASETGVGTDTQYF. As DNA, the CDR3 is TGCAGTGCTAGTGAGACAGGGGTAGGCACAGATACGCAGTATTTT.

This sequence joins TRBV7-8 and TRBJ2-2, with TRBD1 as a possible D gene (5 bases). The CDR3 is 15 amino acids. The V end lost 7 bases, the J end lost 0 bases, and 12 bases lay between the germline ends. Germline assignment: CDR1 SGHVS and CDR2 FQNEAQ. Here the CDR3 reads CASTQGVANTGELFF. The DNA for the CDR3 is TGTGCCAGCACCCAAGGGGTCGCGAACACCGGGGAGCTGTTTTTT.

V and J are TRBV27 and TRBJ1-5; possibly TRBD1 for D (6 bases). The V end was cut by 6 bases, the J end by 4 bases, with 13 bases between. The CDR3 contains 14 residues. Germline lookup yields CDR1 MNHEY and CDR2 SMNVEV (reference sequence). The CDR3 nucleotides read TGTGCCAGCAGCGCCGGACAGCCGAATCAGCCCCAGCATTTT. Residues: CASSAGQPNQPQHF.

CDR3: CASSSLSLMNTEAFF. The CDR3 nucleotides are TGCGCCAGCAGCTCTCTCTCTCTTATGAACACTGAAGCTTTCTTT. The rearrangement uses TRBV5-1 and TRBJ1-1; no firm D call. CDR1 and CDR2 (germline): SGHRS, YFSETQ. V lost 3 bases to trimming and J lost 0 bases, with 12 bases between them. The CDR3 consists of 15 residues.

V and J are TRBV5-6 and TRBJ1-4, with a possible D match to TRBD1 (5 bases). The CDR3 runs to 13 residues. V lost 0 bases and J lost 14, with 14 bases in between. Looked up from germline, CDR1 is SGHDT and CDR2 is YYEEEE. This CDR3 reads CASSLGGTSWLFF. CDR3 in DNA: TGTGCCAGCAGCTTGGGGGGGACTTCTTGGCTGTTTTTT.

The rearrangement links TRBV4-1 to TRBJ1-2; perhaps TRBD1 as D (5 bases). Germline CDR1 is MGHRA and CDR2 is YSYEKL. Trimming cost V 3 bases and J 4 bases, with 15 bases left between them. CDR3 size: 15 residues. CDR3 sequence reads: CASSQSPLGGYGYTF. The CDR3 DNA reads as TGCGCCAGCAGCCAGTCGCCCTTGGGGGGCTATGGCTACACCTTC.

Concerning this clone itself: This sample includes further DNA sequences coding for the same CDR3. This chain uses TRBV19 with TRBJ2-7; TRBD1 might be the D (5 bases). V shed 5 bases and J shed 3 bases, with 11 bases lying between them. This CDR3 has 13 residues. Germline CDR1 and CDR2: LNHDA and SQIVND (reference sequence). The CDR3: CASSADSYYEQYF. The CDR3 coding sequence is TGTGCCAGTAGTGCCGACAGCTACTACGAGCAGTACTTC.

The CDR3: CASSGEGGSPLHF. The CDR3 DNA reads as TGTGCCAGCAGCGGGGAGGGGGGATCACCCCTCCACTTT. The chain recombines TRBV7-9 with TRBJ1-6; D may be TRBD1 (6 bases). Trimming removed 5 bases at V and 10 bases at J, with 12 bases between. In germline, CDR1 is SEHNR, CDR2 FQNEAQ (reference sequence). The CDR3 loop spans 13 amino acids.

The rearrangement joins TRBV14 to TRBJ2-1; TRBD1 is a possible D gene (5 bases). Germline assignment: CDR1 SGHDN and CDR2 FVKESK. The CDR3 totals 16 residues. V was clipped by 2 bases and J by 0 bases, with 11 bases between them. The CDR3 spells CASSQLGHSSYNEQFF. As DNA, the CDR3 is TGTGCCAGCAGCCAACTTGGACACAGCTCCTACAATGAGCAGTTCTTC.

The CDR3 region is CASSLRGSGPEQYF. CDR3 bases: TGTGCCAGCAGCCTGAGGGGGTCGGGGCCGGAGCAGTACTTC. The V and J genes are TRBV7-2 and TRBJ2-7; the D gene is possibly TRBD1 (6 bases). From germline, CDR1 is SGHTA and CDR2 FQGNSA. CDR3 length equals 14 residues. V lost 5 bases, J lost 7 bases, and 18 bases lay in between.

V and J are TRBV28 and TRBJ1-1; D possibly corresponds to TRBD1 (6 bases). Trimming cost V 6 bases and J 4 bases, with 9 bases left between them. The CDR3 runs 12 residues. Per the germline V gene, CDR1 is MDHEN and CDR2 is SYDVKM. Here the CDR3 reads CASRIRGTEAFF. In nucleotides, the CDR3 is TGTGCCAGCAGGATCAGGGGCACTGAAGCTTTCTTT.